Sequencing of this T cell receptor beta chain was carried out in a study of blood T cell repertoires in COVID-19. Study-level background: There were acute and convalescent COVID-19 samples, and they came from the United States, Italy and Spain.

The CDR3 is made up of 13 amino acids. J gave up 9 bases and V 1 base, and 4 bases lay outside the gene matches. Looked up from germline, CDR1 is SGHNT and CDR2 is YYREEE (reference sequence). The Seattle patients, enrolled during active infection, were followed longitudinally. In the authors' workflow: For nucleated cells, counts were estimated from reference gene primer amplification. Sequenced by immunoSEQ multiplex PCR; TCRdb stores in-frame clones only, minus some. V and J calls and clone size are given by that table; D and trimming were obtained from the DNA. Here the sample spans roughly 310,000 clones, almost 90% being singletons.

This clonotype was sampled from a woman aged 25-40 years with COVID-19, enrolled during active disease. The sequenced material came from peripheral blood. The chain recombines TRBV5-4 with TRBJ2-1; 7 bases match TRBD2. In DNA form, the CDR3 reads TGTGCCAGCAGCTTGCGGGGGGTGAGTGAGCAGTTCTTC. It specifies CASSLRGVSEQFF. The full variable domain, its missing parts supplied by reference TRBV5-4 and TRBJ2-1, is ETGVTQSPTHLIKTRGQQVTLRCSSQSGHNTVSWYQQALGQGPQFIFQYYREEENGRGNFPPRFSGLQFPNYSSELNVNALELDDSALYLCASSLRGVSEQFFGPGTRLTVL.